This record covers a single TCR beta chain. No antigen is known for it. TCRdb called the RT-PCR reads again in MiXCR, with one record for every CDR3 protein. In the table there are some 850,000 distinct CDR3 sequences, less than 20% of which are singletons. The data are from a study of response to subunit inactivated influenza vaccine. General study findings and limits: The authors put forward the suggestion that each seasonal influenza vaccination may bring in only a limited number of new T cells.

The CDR3 length is 13 residues. The germline gives CDR1 SEHNR, CDR2 FQNEAQ (reference sequence). Trimming removed 11 bases at V and 1 base at J, with 14 bases between. The TCR sequence derives from a man between 50 and 59 years old who received an inactivated influenza vaccine. The V and J genes are TRBV7-9 and TRBJ1-1, with TRBD1 as a possible D gene (5 bases). Sequencing used PBMCs from blood, obtained less than 6 days after vaccination. The CDR3 region is CAGTVEGNTEAFF. As DNA, the CDR3 is TGTGCCGGGACGGTAGAAGGGAACACTGAAGCTTTCTTT.